Below, 13 T cell receptor beta chains from the same sample are listed, as sequenced in a study of T cell responses to AZD1222 COVID-19 vaccine. This table comes from immunoSEQ multiplex PCR, and its TCRdb copy is limited to in-frame clones, with some not included. The sample has 90,000 to 120,000 clones, more than 75% seen once; the top ten hold approximately 3.3%. The sample consisted of peripheral blood, taken on day 0 of AZD1222 vaccination. These receptors were obtained from an adult in good health.

V usage is TRBV7-2 and J usage is TRBJ1-1, with D perhaps matching TRBD1 (6 bases). The CDR3 contains 14 residues. CDR1 SGHTA and CDR2 FQGNSA come from the germline V gene. The ends were cut back, 5 bases at V and 2 bases at J, with 12 bases in the middle. The CDR3 nucleotides read TGTGCCAGCAGCGTTGGACAGTCAAACACTGAAGCTTTCTTT. Translated, it gives CASSVGQSNTEAFF. The full variable domain, completed using reference TRBV7-2 and TRBJ1-1, is GAGVSQSPSNKVTEKGKDVELRCDPISGHTALYWYRQSLGQGLEFLIYFQGNSAPDKSGLPSDRFSAERTGGSVSTLTIQRTQQEDSAVYLCASSVGQSNTEAFFGQGTRLTVV.

In DNA form, the CDR3 reads TGTGCCAGCACCCGGGGTTCCTTTTACTCTGGAAACACCATATATTTT. Protein product: CASTRGSFYSGNTIYF. The chain is built from TRBV7-8 and TRBJ1-3; D gene uncertain. Germline V gene data show CDR1 as SGHVS and CDR2 as FQNEAQ. Trimming took 7 bases from V and 0 from J, leaving 16 bases between them. This CDR3 is built from 16 residues.

This sequence joins TRBV18 and TRBJ1-5; no clear D. From germline, CDR1 is KGHSH and CDR2 LQKENI. V was trimmed by 4 bases and J by 5 bases, leaving 21 bases between them. The CDR3 length is 17 residues. CDR3 amino acids: CASSQQEGNSVYQPQHF. In DNA form, the CDR3 reads TGTGCCAGCTCACAACAAGAAGGGAATTCAGTTTATCAGCCCCAGCATTTT.

V gene TRBV24-1 combines with J gene TRBJ2-1; 8 positions match TRBD2. V was pared by 0 bases and J by 5 bases, with 5 bases of the junction left unmatched. From germline, CDR1 is KGHDR and CDR2 SFDVKD. This CDR3 spans 16 amino acids. CDR3 bases: TGTGCCACCAGTGATTTGGGGCTAGCGGGTGACAATGAGCAGTTCTTC. Encoded protein: CATSDLGLAGDNEQFF.

The rearrangement links TRBV19 to TRBJ2-2; 10 positions agree with TRBD2. The trim removed 6 bases at V and 4 bases at J, leaving 5 bases unmatched. Germline CDR1 is LNHDA and CDR2 is SQIVND (reference sequence). This CDR3 comprises 15 residues. The CDR3 spells CASRLAGRITGELFF. The CDR3 coding sequence is TGTGCCAGTAGACTAGCGGGGCGCATCACCGGGGAGCTGTTTTTT. Drawing the rest from reference TRBV19 and TRBJ2-2, the complete variable domain is DGGITQSPKYLFRKEGQNVTLSCEQNLNHDAMYWYRQDPGQGLRLIYYSQIVNDFQKGDIAEGYSVSREKKESFPLTVTSAQKNPTAFYLCASRLAGRITGELFFGEGSRLTVL.

V and J are TRBV7-2 and TRBJ1-4; the match to TRBD1 covers 10 bases. CDR1 SGHTA and CDR2 FQGNSA come from the germline V gene. The CDR3 consists of 16 residues. The V segment lost 2 bases and the J segment 1 base; nucleotides outside the gene matches: 1. In nucleotides, the CDR3 is TGTGCCAGCAGCTTAAGGACAGGGGGAACTAATGAAAAACTGTTTTTT. Encoded protein: CASSLRTGGTNEKLFF.

The chain is built from TRBV9 and TRBJ2-5; D may be TRBD1 or TRBD2 (5 bases each). The CDR3 length is 15 residues. The germline V gene encodes CDR1 SGDLS and CDR2 YYNGEE. Trimming stripped 4 bases from V and 5 bases from J, with 18 bases between. CDR3 nucleotides: TGTGCCAGCAGCTCCCGCTGGACCGGGGCGGAGACCCAGTACTTC. Its translation is CASSSRWTGAETQYF.

The rearrangement joins TRBV10-3 to TRBJ2-5, with a weak D call TRBD1 (6 bases). V was clipped by 2 bases and J by 1 base, with 14 bases between them. This CDR3 is built from 16 residues. Germline CDR1 is ENHRY and CDR2 is SYGVKD. This chain's CDR3 is CAISEGAVRGQETQYF. The CDR3 DNA reads TGTGCCATCAGTGAGGGGGCCGTCAGGGGCCAAGAGACCCAGTACTTC.

The rearrangement links TRBV5-1 to TRBJ1-2; 8 bases are shared with TRBD1. Trimming removed 4 bases from V and 0 bases from J; junction bases left unmatched: 11. Germline V gene sequence: CDR1 SGHRS, CDR2 YFSETQ. CDR3 length: 17 residues. The CDR3 loop is CASSHITGQETNYGYTF. Here the CDR3 DNA reads TGCGCCAGCAGCCATATCACGGGACAGGAGACTAACTATGGCTACACCTTC.

V usage is TRBV29-1 and J usage is TRBJ2-2; D is unresolved. Germline assignment: CDR1 SQVTM and CDR2 ANQGSEA. Deletions cut 4 bases from V and 7 bases from J, with 16 bases between. The CDR3 consists of 14 residues. CDR3 residues: CSVAGSVKGGELFF. The CDR3 DNA is TGCAGCGTTGCCGGGTCGGTGAAAGGCGGGGAGCTGTTTTTT.

V gene TRBV7-3 combines with J gene TRBJ2-1, with a tentative D call TRBD1 (5 bases). Per the germline V gene, CDR1 is SGHTA and CDR2 is FQGTGA. The V and J ends lost 3 bases and 10 bases respectively, with 10 bases between them. CDR3 length: 12 residues. In DNA, the CDR3 is TGTGCCAGCAGCTTCCCAGGGCGGGAGCAGTTCTTC. Its protein product is CASSFPGREQFF.

V usage is TRBV10-2 and J usage is TRBJ2-5, with TRBD2 matching 11 bases. CDR3 length equals 14 residues. Unmatched junction bases numbered 7, after V lost 9 bases and J lost 4 bases. From germline, CDR1 is WSHSY and CDR2 SAAADI. This chain's CDR3 is CASLSGGASETQYF. CDR3 DNA: TGCGCCAGTCTTAGCGGGGGGGCATCAGAGACCCAGTACTTC.

The CDR3, as DNA: TGTGCCTGGAGTGTCCCCGACAGAGTCTCTGGAAACACCATATATTTT. This codes for CAWSVPDRVSGNTIYF. This rearrangement joins TRBV30 to TRBJ1-3; tentatively, D is TRBD1 (5 bases). The CDR3 contains 16 residues. V was clipped by 0 bases and J by 0 bases, with 12 bases between them. CDR1 GTSNPN and CDR2 SVGIG come from the germline V gene (reference sequence).